This T cell receptor beta chain emerged from a study of naive and memory T cell subsets. Findings and caveats of the study: In CD4 and CD8 cells, diversity dropped from naive through EMRA. Expression changes during T cell differentiation may affect RNA-based TCR counts. TCR abundance followed a power law differing between naive and memory subsets.

Both TRBC1 and TRBC2 were covered by a beta constant-region primer of two equimolar oligonucleotides. Ligated cDNA was amplified by four rounds of PCR with nested alpha and beta constant-region primers and SP2. TCRdb fed the UMI-ligation and nested PCR reads into MiXCR, producing one record per CDR3 protein. The data show 100,000 to 150,000 distinct CDR3 sequences, with around a third seen just once and roughly 0.86% held by the top ten. V gave up 3 bases and J gave up 4 bases, with 14 bases separating them. The CDR3 is 14 amino acids. CDR1 is DFQATT and CDR2 is SNEGSKA in the germline V gene (reference sequence). This clonotype was detected a few times. No antigen is known for it.

This sequence originates from a human donor in good health. Sequencing was carried out using central memory CD4+ T cells from blood. This chain uses TRBV20-1 with TRBJ2-3; D may be TRBD1 (5 bases). The CDR3 is CSARGLLLPDTQYF. CDR3 in DNA: TGCAGTGCTAGGGGGCTGTTGTTGCCAGATACGCAGTATTTT.